This T cell receptor beta chain was retrieved from a study of cytomegalovirus exposure and HLA in healthy donors. J was trimmed by 11 bases and V by 5 bases; bases with no gene match: 11. CDR1 and CDR2 (germline): SEHNR, FQNEAQ (reference sequence). The CDR3 totals 13 residues. The PCR was carried out with 60 Vbeta primers and 13 Jbeta primers. Sequenced by immunoSEQ multiplex PCR; TCRdb stores in-frame clones only, minus some. The sample records roughly 82,000 clones, 74% being singletons. V and J are TRBV7-9 and TRBJ1-1; 7 bases are a match to TRBD1. The receptor comes from a woman aged 45-65 years in good health and CMV-seropositive. The sample comprised PBMCs. The CDR3 sequence is CASSPRDSLTAFF. CDR3 DNA sequence: TGTGCCAGCAGCCCCCGGGACAGTCTGACGGCTTTCTTT.